The 27 T cell receptor beta chains below were found in one sample sequenced in a study of blood T cell repertoires in COVID-19. Here immunoSEQ multiplex PCR was the method, and the copy in TCRdb shows in-frame clones only, minus some. The profile shows 120,000 or so clones, approximately 90% of them singletons. The source material was peripheral blood. The receptor source for this set is a man aged 50 or older with acute or convalescent COVID-19.

This rearrangement joins TRBV11-2 to TRBJ1-1, with TRBD1 as a possible D gene (5 bases). The germline gives CDR1 SGHAT, CDR2 FQNNGV. This CDR3 region has 12 residues. Trimming stripped 5 bases from V and 8 bases from J, with 12 bases between. The CDR3 loop reads CASSHGHLEAFF. The CDR3 nucleotides read TGTGCCAGCAGCCACGGACATCTAGAAGCTTTCTTT. Complete variable domain (other parts from reference TRBV11-2 and TRBJ1-1): EAGVAQSPRYKIIEKRQSVAFWCNPISGHATLYWYQQILGQGPKLLIQFQNNGVVDDSQLPKDRFSAERLKGVDSTLKIQPAKLEDSAVYLCASSHGHLEAFFGQGTRLTVV.

The chain employs TRBV12-3 or TRBV12-4 and TRBJ2-7, with D perhaps TRBD1 (5 bases). The CDR3 is 11 amino acids. V gave up 4 bases and J gave up 7 bases, with 8 bases separating them. The CDR3 DNA is TGTGCCAGCAGTTACCGACAGGAGCAGTACTTC. This codes for CASSYRQEQYF.

CDR3 coding DNA: TGTGCCAGCTCAGCCACCGGGACAGGAGATTCACCCCTCCACTTT. Translated, it gives CASSATGTGDSPLHF. J is TRBJ1-6 and V is TRBV18, with TRBD1 identical over 8 bases. Germline-derived CDR1 and CDR2 are KGHSH and LQKENI. The CDR3 runs to 15 residues. The junction had 8 bases not matched to a gene; V was cut back by 5 bases and J by 8 bases.

The rearrangement links TRBV27 to TRBJ1-5; possible D gene TRBD1, 6 bases. Germline loops: CDR1 MNHEY, CDR2 SMNVEV (reference sequence). The CDR3 runs to 16 residues. V was pared by 4 bases and J by 1 base, with 14 bases between. The CDR3 DNA reads as TGTGCCAGCAGTTCTGGGACAATACGAAGCAATCAGCCCCAGCATTTT. Translating gives CASSSGTIRSNQPQHF.

J is TRBJ2-1 and V is TRBV30; TRBD2 matches 11 bases. The CDR3 length is 16 residues. Germline values: CDR1 GTSNPN, CDR2 SVGIG (reference sequence). J lost 7 bases, V lost 0 bases, and 8 bases had no gene match. Here the CDR3 reads CAWSVSRTSGSNEQFF. The DNA of the CDR3 is TGTGCCTGGAGTGTTTCCCGGACTAGCGGGTCAAATGAGCAGTTCTTC.

The chain has TRBV18 and TRBJ1-2; 8 bases are shared with TRBD1. This CDR3 is built from 16 residues. CDR1 is KGHSH and CDR2 is LQKENI in the germline V gene. The V gene end was trimmed by 4 bases and the J gene end by 6 bases; junction bases not matched to a gene: 13. In nucleotides, the CDR3 is TGTGCCAGCTCACAAATAGACAGGGGAGGTCTGAATGGCTACACCTTC. Protein sequence: CASSQIDRGGLNGYTF.

The chain recombines TRBV18 with TRBJ2-2, with 12 bases matching TRBD2. Per germline, CDR1 KGHSH and CDR2 LQKENI. Trimming removed 3 bases from V and 5 bases from J; junction bases left unmatched: 4. The CDR3 contains 16 residues. In DNA form, the CDR3 reads TGTGCCAGCTCACCTGGACTAGCGGGGCGAACCGGGGAGCTGTTTTTT. Translating it yields CASSPGLAGRTGELFF. The complete variable domain, with remaining parts taken from reference TRBV18 and TRBJ2-2, reads NAGVMQNPRHLVRRRGQEARLRCSPMKGHSHVYWYRQLPEEGLKFMVYLQKENIIDESGMPKERFSAEFPKEGPSILRIQQVVRGDSAAYFCASSPGLAGRTGELFFGEGSRLTVL.

The genes are TRBV18 and TRBJ1-4; the match to TRBD1 covers 9 bases. V was pared by 3 bases and J by 0 bases, with 8 bases of the junction left unmatched. There are 18 residues in the CDR3. CDR1 is KGHSH and CDR2 is LQKENI in the germline V gene. CDR3 DNA sequence: TGTGCCAGCTCACCGAAGGGGACAGGGCGAGCAACTAATGAAAAACTGTTTTTT. Its protein product is CASSPKGTGRATNEKLFF. Drawing the rest from reference TRBV18 and TRBJ1-4, the complete variable domain is NAGVMQNPRHLVRRRGQEARLRCSPMKGHSHVYWYRQLPEEGLKFMVYLQKENIIDESGMPKERFSAEFPKEGPSILRIQQVVRGDSAAYFCASSPKGTGRATNEKLFFGSGTQLSVL.

This clone came up a few times. The rearrangement joins TRBV6-2 or TRBV6-3 to TRBJ2-2, with a weak D call TRBD2 (5 bases). The germline V gene encodes CDR1 MNHEY and CDR2 SVGEGT. Trimming pared 5 bases from V and 7 bases from J, leaving 14 bases between. This CDR3 has 14 amino acids. CDR3 DNA sequence: TGTGCCAGCAGTCCGGACTGGCTCCGCGGGGAGCTGTTTTTT. Amino acids: CASSPDWLRGELFF.

The chain combines TRBV15 with TRBJ2-7, with a tentative D call TRBD1 (5 bases). The CDR3 extends over 14 amino acids. Looked up from germline, CDR1 is LNHNV and CDR2 is YYDKDF (reference sequence). V lost 0 bases, J lost 2 bases, and 8 bases lay in between. CDR3 region: CATSRDQGAYEQYF. CDR3 DNA: TGTGCCACCAGCAGAGATCAGGGTGCCTACGAGCAGTACTTC.

In DNA form, the CDR3 reads TGTGCCAGTAGACAGGGATTACCTGGCTACACCTTC. It yields the protein CASRQGLPGYTF. The chain combines TRBV2 with TRBJ1-2, with 7 bases fitting TRBD1. With V trimmed by 9 bases and J by 7 bases, 8 bases remained unmatched. CDR1 SNHLY and CDR2 FYNNEI come from the germline V gene. The CDR3 consists of 12 residues.

The V and J genes are TRBV2 and TRBJ2-1; 8 nucleotides align to TRBD2. Per germline, CDR1 SNHLY and CDR2 FYNNEI. This CDR3 is 19 amino acids long. The V segment lost 3 bases and the J segment 4 bases; nucleotides outside the gene matches: 17. CDR3 bases: TGTGCCAGCAGTGACCCGGGTTCGGCTAGCGGGTCACAATACAATGAGCAGTTCTTC. It specifies CASSDPGSASGSQYNEQFF.

The chain combines TRBV28 with TRBJ1-3; possibly TRBD1 for D (5 bases). The V gene's germline CDR1 is MDHEN and CDR2 SYDVKM. The CDR3 is 15 residues long. V was shortened by 7 bases and J by 0 bases, with 13 bases between the two germline ends. The CDR3 is CASKGGGGSGNTIYF. In nucleotides, the CDR3 is TGTGCCAGCAAGGGTGGGGGAGGCTCTGGAAACACCATATATTTT.

The chain uses TRBV5-1 and TRBJ1-1; D may be TRBD1 (5 bases). V lost 0 bases, J lost 5 bases, and 11 bases lay in between. The CDR3 has 14 amino acids. Germline V gene data show CDR1 as SGHRS and CDR2 as YFSETQ. The CDR3 sequence is CASSLDRWGTEAFF. The CDR3 DNA reads TGCGCCAGCAGCTTGGACAGGTGGGGAACTGAAGCTTTCTTT.

This chain connects TRBV5-4 to TRBJ1-1, with a possible D match to TRBD1 (5 bases). CDR3 length: 15 amino acids. Trimming cost V 0 bases and J 6 bases, with 15 bases left between them. In germline, CDR1 is SGHNT, CDR2 YYREEE (reference sequence). CDR3 sequence: CASSLALQGNAEAFF. In DNA form, the CDR3 reads TGTGCCAGCAGCTTGGCCCTTCAGGGCAATGCTGAAGCTTTCTTT.

This CDR3 is CASSEGAGASYEQYF. As DNA, the CDR3 is TGTGCCAGCAGTGAAGGGGCGGGAGCGAGCTACGAGCAGTACTTC. The chain links TRBV6-1 to TRBJ2-7, with TRBD2 identical over 7 bases. This CDR3 region has 15 residues. The V segment lost 1 base and the J segment 3 bases; nucleotides outside the gene matches: 6. CDR1 is MNHNS and CDR2 is SASEGT in the germline V gene.

The chain couples TRBV4-1 to TRBJ2-7, with 8 bases fitting TRBD1. The CDR3 spans 15 residues. J gave up 2 bases and V 4 bases, and 7 bases lay outside the gene matches. Germline-derived CDR1 and CDR2 are MGHRA and YSYEKL. CDR3 in DNA: TGCGCCAGCAGCCCTTCAGGACAGGGTACCTACGAGCAGTACTTC. This gives the protein CASSPSGQGTYEQYF.

The V call is TRBV5-8, the J call TRBJ2-1; 15 bases line up with TRBD2. The CDR3 runs to 18 residues. Germline V CDR1 and CDR2: SGHTS, YDEGEE. With 4 bases clipped from V and 3 bases from J, the junction kept 8 bases outside the gene matches. The CDR3 nucleotides read TGTGCCAGCAGCAGGGAGGGACTAGCGGGAGGTTACTACAATGAGCAGTTCTTC. Amino acid sequence: CASSREGLAGGYYNEQFF. The full variable domain, its missing parts supplied by reference TRBV5-8 and TRBJ2-1, is EAGVTQSPTHLIKTRGQQATLRCSPISGHTSVYWYQQALGLGLQFLLWYDEGEERNRGNFPPRFSGRQFPNYSSELNVNALELEDSALYLCASSREGLAGGYYNEQFFGPGTRLTVL.

The rearrangement joins TRBV18 to TRBJ1-5; D possibly corresponds to TRBD1 (6 bases). With 4 bases removed from V and 5 bases from J, the gap between germline ends came to 9 bases. The CDR3 length is 13 residues. CDR1 and CDR2 (germline): KGHSH, LQKENI. This CDR3 is CASSQGVDQPQHF. Written as DNA, the CDR3 is TGTGCCAGCTCACAGGGGGTGGATCAGCCCCAGCATTTT. Looking up the rest from reference TRBV18 and TRBJ1-5 gives the full variable domain: NAGVMQNPRHLVRRRGQEARLRCSPMKGHSHVYWYRQLPEEGLKFMVYLQKENIIDESGMPKERFSAEFPKEGPSILRIQQVVRGDSAAYFCASSQGVDQPQHFGDGTRLSIL.

V usage is TRBV5-6 and J usage is TRBJ1-2; a possible D gene is TRBD1 (6 bases). Deletions cut 0 bases from V and 4 bases from J, with 16 bases between. Germline V gene sequence: CDR1 SGHDT, CDR2 YYEEEE. This CDR3 has 16 amino acids. The CDR3, as DNA: TGTGCCAGCAGCTTGGCCTCGGCAGGGGTGGGCTATGGCTACACCTTC. This translates into CASSLASAGVGYGYTF. Together with reference TRBV5-6 and TRBJ1-2, the CDR3 gives the full variable domain: DAGVTQSPTHLIKTRGQQVTLRCSPKSGHDTVSWYQQALGQGPQFIFQYYEEEERQRGNFPDRFSGHQFPNYSSELNVNALLLGDSALYLCASSLASAGVGYGYTFGSGTRLTVV.

With respect to this clone: A junction boundary mismatches the germline segment, possibly from a read error. This chain connects TRBV3-1 (or the pseudogene TRBV3-2) to TRBJ2-5, with 10 bases that match TRBD2. This CDR3 region has 16 residues. CDR1 and CDR2 from the germline V gene are LGHDT and YNNKEL (reference sequence). The CDR3 DNA reads TGTGCCAGCAGTCAAGTCCGGACTAGCGGAAAAGAGACCCAGTACTTC. Protein: CASSQVRTSGKETQYF.

The rearrangement uses TRBV6-5 and TRBJ1-1, with D maybe TRBD1 (5 bases). Trimming removed 6 bases at V and 0 bases at J, with 14 bases between. Per germline, CDR1 MNHEY and CDR2 SVGAGI. This CDR3 is 15 amino acids long. CDR3 sequence reads: CASRRPGGMNTEAFF. The DNA for the CDR3 is TGTGCCAGCAGGCGCCCGGGGGGGATGAACACTGAAGCTTTCTTT.

V usage is TRBV5-4 and J usage is TRBJ2-3; 11 bases are shared with TRBD2. The CDR3 is 13 residues long. With V trimmed by 0 bases and J by 9 bases, 0 bases remained unmatched. Germline CDR1 is SGHNT and CDR2 is YYREEE (reference sequence). In nucleotides, the CDR3 is TGTGCCAGCAGCTTGGGGACTAGCGGGACGCAGTATTTT. It is translated as CASSLGTSGTQYF.

The chain joins TRBV19 to TRBJ2-3; D not resolved. CDR3 length: 14 residues. Germline lookup yields CDR1 LNHDA and CDR2 SQIVND (reference sequence). V lost 2 bases and J 0 bases, leaving 6 bases between the germline ends. This CDR3 is CASSISRSTDTQYF. As DNA, the CDR3 is TGTGCCAGTAGTATATCGCGGAGCACAGATACGCAGTATTTT.

V gene TRBV9 combines with J gene TRBJ2-7, with D maybe TRBD1 (6 bases). Germline loops: CDR1 SGDLS, CDR2 YYNGEE. V was cut by 7 bases and J by 6 bases, with 23 bases left in between. The CDR3 sequence is 15 residues long. The chain's CDR3 is CASGRGDRITGEQYF. CDR3 in DNA: TGTGCCAGCGGTCGAGGCGACAGGATAACGGGCGAGCAGTACTTC.

The V call is TRBV7-2, the J call TRBJ2-3, with TRBD2 matching 12 bases. V was clipped by 5 bases and J by 6 bases; unmatched bases: 9. This CDR3 contains 16 residues. CDR1 and CDR2 from the germline V gene are SGHTA and FQGNSA. CDR3 region: CASSPRLAGAGDTQYF. The CDR3 DNA reads as TGTGCCAGCAGCCCCCGACTAGCGGGAGCTGGGGATACGCAGTATTTT.

The gene calls are TRBV9 and TRBJ2-7; 7 nucleotides agree with TRBD1. This CDR3 contains 15 residues. V gave up 2 bases and J gave up 5 bases; unmatched junction bases: 10. Germline CDR1 and CDR2: SGDLS and YYNGEE. The chain's CDR3 is CASSVQGRGWNEQYF. The CDR3, as DNA: TGTGCCAGCAGCGTTCAGGGCAGGGGGTGGAACGAGCAGTACTTC.